This paragraph covers one T cell receptor (beta chain) sequence. Sequencing used immunoSEQ multiplex PCR; TCRdb keeps in-frame clones, though not all of them. This sample has about 55,000 clones; just under 90% occur once, and the top ten carry 1.2% to 1.5%. This sample was taken from a study of blood T cell repertoires in COVID-19. At the level of the study: T cells, B-cell-depleted T cells, or PBMCs supplied cDNA or gDNA.

The CDR3 contains 14 residues. Per germline, CDR1 SGHKS and CDR2 YYEKEE (reference sequence). V gave up 4 bases and J gave up 4 bases; unmatched junction bases: 5. The specimen sequenced was peripheral blood. The receptor was derived from a man aged 60-69 years with acute or convalescent COVID-19. The rearrangement uses TRBV5-5 and TRBJ2-1, with TRBD1 identical over 7 bases. CDR3 nucleotides: TGTGCCAGCAGCCCCGGGACAGCATACAATGAGCAGTTCTTC. Translating gives CASSPGTAYNEQFF. Full variable domain (missing parts from reference TRBV5-5 and TRBJ2-1): DAGVTQSPTHLIKTRGQQVTLRCSPISGHKSVSWYQQVLGQGPQFIFQYYEKEERGRGNFPDRFSARQFPNYSSELNVNALLLGDSALYLCASSPGTAYNEQFFGPGTRLTVL.